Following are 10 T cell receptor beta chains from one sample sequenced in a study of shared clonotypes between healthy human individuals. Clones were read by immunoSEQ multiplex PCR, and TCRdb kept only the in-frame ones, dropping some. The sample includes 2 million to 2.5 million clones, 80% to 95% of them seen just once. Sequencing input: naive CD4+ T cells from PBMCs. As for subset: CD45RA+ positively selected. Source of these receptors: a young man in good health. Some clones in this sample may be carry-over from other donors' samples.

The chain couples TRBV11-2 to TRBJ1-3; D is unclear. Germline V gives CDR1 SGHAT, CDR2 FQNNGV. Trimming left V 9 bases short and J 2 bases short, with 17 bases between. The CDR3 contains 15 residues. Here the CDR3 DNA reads TGTGCCAGTACCCCAGGTCTAAGGCCTGGAAACACCATATATTTT. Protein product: CASTPGLRPGNTIYF.

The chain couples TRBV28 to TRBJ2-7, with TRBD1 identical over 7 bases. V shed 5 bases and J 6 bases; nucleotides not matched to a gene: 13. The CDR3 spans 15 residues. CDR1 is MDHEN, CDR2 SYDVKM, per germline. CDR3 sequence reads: CASSPGDRESFEQYF. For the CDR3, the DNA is TGTGCCAGCAGTCCCGGAGACAGGGAATCGTTCGAGCAGTACTTC.

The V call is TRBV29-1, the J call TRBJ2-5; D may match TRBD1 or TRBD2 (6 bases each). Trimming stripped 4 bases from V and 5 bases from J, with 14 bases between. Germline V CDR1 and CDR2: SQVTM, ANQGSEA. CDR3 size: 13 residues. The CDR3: CSVVLGGRETQYF. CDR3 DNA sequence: TGCAGCGTTGTCTTGGGGGGCCGGGAGACCCAGTACTTC.

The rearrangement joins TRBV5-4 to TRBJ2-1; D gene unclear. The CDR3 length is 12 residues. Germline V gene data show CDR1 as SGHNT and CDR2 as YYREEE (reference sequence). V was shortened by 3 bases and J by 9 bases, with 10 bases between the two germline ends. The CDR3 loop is CASSSYLGEQFF. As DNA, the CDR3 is TGTGCCAGCAGCTCGTATCTGGGTGAGCAGTTCTTC.

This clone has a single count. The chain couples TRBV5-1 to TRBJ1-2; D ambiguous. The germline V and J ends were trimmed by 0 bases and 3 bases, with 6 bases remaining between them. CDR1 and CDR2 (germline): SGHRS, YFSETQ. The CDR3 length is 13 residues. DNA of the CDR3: TGCGCCAGCAGCTTGGTCCGGGACTATGGCTACACCTTC. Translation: CASSLVRDYGYTF.

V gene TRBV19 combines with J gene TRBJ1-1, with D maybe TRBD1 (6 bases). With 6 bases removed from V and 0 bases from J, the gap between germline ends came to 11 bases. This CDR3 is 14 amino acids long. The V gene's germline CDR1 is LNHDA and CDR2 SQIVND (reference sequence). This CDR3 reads CASSQRGMNTEAFF. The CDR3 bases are TGTGCCAGTAGCCAGAGGGGGATGAACACTGAAGCTTTCTTT.

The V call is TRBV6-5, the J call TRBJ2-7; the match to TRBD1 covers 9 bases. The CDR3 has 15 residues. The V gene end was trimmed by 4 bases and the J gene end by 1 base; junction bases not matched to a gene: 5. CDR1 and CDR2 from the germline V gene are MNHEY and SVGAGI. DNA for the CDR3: TGTGCCAGCAGTTTAACCGGGACAGGGTCCTACGAGCAGTACTTC. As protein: CASSLTGTGSYEQYF.

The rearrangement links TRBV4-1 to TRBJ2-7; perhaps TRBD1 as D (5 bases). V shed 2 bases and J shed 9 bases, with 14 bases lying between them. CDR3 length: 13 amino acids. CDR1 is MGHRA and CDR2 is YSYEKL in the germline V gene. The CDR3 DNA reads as TGCGCCAGCAGCCAATTTGCAGGGTTTGTGCAGTACTTC. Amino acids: CASSQFAGFVQYF.

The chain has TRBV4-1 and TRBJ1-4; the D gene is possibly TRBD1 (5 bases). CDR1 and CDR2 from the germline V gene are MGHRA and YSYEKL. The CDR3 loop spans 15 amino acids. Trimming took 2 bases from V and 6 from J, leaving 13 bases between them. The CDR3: CASSQFTAGDEKLFF. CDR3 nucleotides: TGCGCCAGCAGCCAATTTACGGCGGGGGATGAAAAACTGTTTTTT.

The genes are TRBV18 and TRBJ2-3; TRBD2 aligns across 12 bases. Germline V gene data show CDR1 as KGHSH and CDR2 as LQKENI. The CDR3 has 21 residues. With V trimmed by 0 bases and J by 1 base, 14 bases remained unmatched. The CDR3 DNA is TGTGCCAGCTCACCACCGATCCTAAGGCTAGCGGGAGGGTCGGGCACAGATACGCAGTATTTT. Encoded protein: CASSPPILRLAGGSGTDTQYF.